The rows below give T cell receptor beta chains drawn from one sample of a study of breast tumors, draining lymph nodes, adjacent tissues. TCRdb analysed the multiplex PCR reads with MiXCR anew, one entry per CDR3 protein. The profile shows under 150,000 distinct CDR3 sequences, 15% to 20% of them singletons. Sequenced: axillary lymph node tissue. The receptors were sampled from a female donor with breast cancer. Some clones in this sample may be carry-over from other donors' samples. The CDR3 runs from the conserved cysteine through the conserved F or W.

j_call,v_call,cdr3_aa
TRBJ2-5,TRBV27,CASSSTQETQYF
TRBJ1-4,TRBV19,CASSRGDEKLFF
TRBJ2-3,TRBV9,CASSVGTSGRVRTDTQYF
TRBJ2-1,TRBV20-1,CSAPDRTSDPNEQFF
TRBJ2-3,TRBV3-1,CASSQSRGSTDTQYF
TRBJ1-5,TRBV2,CASLREHSNQPQHF
TRBJ2-1,TRBV6-1,CASRELAGGLYNEQFF
TRBJ2-1,TRBV5-8,CASRVTGRSYNEQFF
TRBJ2-2,TRBV19,CASSTQVAGRELFF
TRBJ1-4,TRBV6-5,CASSLQGPTNEKLFF
TRBJ2-2,TRBV7-6,CASSLVAGGYTGELFF
TRBJ2-5,TRBV28,CASSPYGEETQYF
TRBJ1-4,TRBV10-3,CAISDRSNEKLFF
TRBJ2-2,TRBV20-1,CSATRRDGELFF
TRBJ2-7,TRBV7-6,CASSETGGLYEQYF
TRBJ2-7,TRBV9,CASSVGHGLVGTPGNEQYF
TRBJ2-3,TRBV5-4,CASRGAYPSTDTQYF
TRBJ2-7,TRBV2,CASSGTGGREQYF
TRBJ2-6,TRBV12-3/TRBV12-4,CASSLVGQGFSGANVLTF
TRBJ2-1,TRBV7-3,CASSLTHSSYNEQFF
TRBJ2-6,TRBV29-1,CSVGEGGGANVLTF
TRBJ2-2,TRBV9,CASSVDRTNTGELFF
TRBJ2-1,TRBV7-3,CASSSRLAVYNEQFF
TRBJ2-2,TRBV27,CASSFGGELFF